One sample yielded the 10 T cell receptor beta chains listed below, sequenced in a study of beta chain features in type 1 diabetes. The study's findings and limits: Within each of all four CD4+ subsets, Type 1 diabetes patients had TCRB CDR3s that were moderately but significantly shorter.

Every isolated RNA sample was fully reverse transcribed, so sequencing captured expressed TCRB transcripts. Measured with immunoSEQ multiplex PCR; TCRdb has only the in-frame clones, and not every one. The repertoire has under 850,000 clones, roughly 12% of them found once; the top ten carry about 0.02%. Their cognate antigens are unknown. The sequencing sample was made of naive CD4+ T cells from blood. The receptors shown here come from a man younger than 30 with type 1 diabetes.

The chain uses TRBV28 and TRBJ2-1, with 7 nucleotides matching TRBD2. Germline lookup yields CDR1 MDHEN and CDR2 SYDVKM. The V gene end was trimmed by 6 bases and the J gene end by 2 bases; junction bases not matched to a gene: 13. The CDR3 extends over 17 amino acids. The CDR3 loop reads CASRPRGAGFTYNEQFF. CDR3 in DNA: TGTGCCAGCAGGCCCCGGGGAGCGGGGTTTACCTACAATGAGCAGTTCTTC.

V gene TRBV19 combines with J gene TRBJ1-2, with TRBD1 matching over 12 bases. V lost 10 bases, J lost 7 bases, and 13 bases stayed unmatched. Germline V gene sequence: CDR1 LNHDA, CDR2 SQIVND (reference sequence). This CDR3 is 15 amino acids long. This CDR3 reads CATTPGGQGAGGYTF. The CDR3 coding sequence is TGTGCCACTACCCCAGGGGGACAGGGGGCCGGTGGCTACACCTTC.

This clone was counted ten times or more. V and J are TRBV14 and TRBJ2-6; D not certain. This CDR3 contains 14 residues. Germline values: CDR1 SGHDN, CDR2 FVKESK. Deletions cut 3 bases from V and 1 base from J, with 4 bases between. CDR3 nucleotide sequence: TGTGCCAGCAGCCACGGATCTGGGGCCAACGTCCTGACTTTC. Translated: CASSHGSGANVLTF.

This chain links TRBV5-1 with TRBJ2-7; a weak D match, TRBD1 (5 bases). This CDR3 is 15 amino acids long. The V gene's germline CDR1 is SGHRS and CDR2 YFSETQ. Between the trimmed V and J ends, which lost 1 base and 2 bases, there was a span of 13 bases. The CDR3, as DNA: TGCGCCAGCAGCTTGTCTATAGCAGGGCCCTACGAGCAGTACTTC. Protein sequence: CASSLSIAGPYEQYF.

There are a few counts of this clone. This sequence joins TRBV10-3 and TRBJ1-4, with 8 bases fitting TRBD1. V gave up 3 bases and J gave up 6 bases; unmatched junction bases: 6. The CDR3 spans 15 residues. From germline, CDR1 is ENHRY and CDR2 SYGVKD. The CDR3 nucleotides are TGTGCCATCAGTGATACCGGGACAGGATATGAAAAACTGTTTTTT. This translates into CAISDTGTGYEKLFF.

This clone was seen a few times. The chain couples TRBV19 to TRBJ1-1; 9 nucleotides agree with TRBD1. The junction had 5 bases not matched to a gene; V was cut back by 5 bases and J by 4 bases. This CDR3 region has 14 residues. Germline CDR1 is LNHDA and CDR2 is SQIVND (reference sequence). In DNA form, the CDR3 reads TGTGCCAGTAGTCGGGACAGGGTAGGCACTGAAGCTTTCTTT. Its protein product is CASSRDRVGTEAFF.

The rearrangement uses TRBV13 and TRBJ2-1; perhaps TRBD1 as D (5 bases). Germline values: CDR1 PRHDT, CDR2 FYEKMQ (reference sequence). V lost 5 bases and J 8 bases, leaving 13 bases between the germline ends. This CDR3 spans 13 amino acids. As DNA, the CDR3 is TGTGCCAGCAGCCCCCGGGCCAGGGATGAGCAGTTCTTC. Protein product: CASSPRARDEQFF.

The rearrangement links TRBV7-8 to TRBJ1-3, with D hard to call. Germline V gives CDR1 SGHVS, CDR2 FQNEAQ. The CDR3 is made up of 18 amino acids. V lost 2 bases and J 0 bases, leaving 17 bases between the germline ends. In nucleotides, the CDR3 is TGTGCCAGCAGCTTACCACAGACCGACCCTGGCTCTGGAAACACCATATATTTT. Protein: CASSLPQTDPGSGNTIYF. Full variable domain (remainder filled in from reference TRBV7-8 and TRBJ1-3): GAGVSQSPRYKVAKRGQDVALRCDPISGHVSLFWYQQALGQGPEFLTYFQNEAQLDKSGLPSDRFFAERPEGSVSTLKIQRTQQEDSAVYLCASSLPQTDPGSGNTIYFGEGSWLTVV.

In this sample, this clone turned up a few times. This rearrangement joins TRBV20-1 to TRBJ1-2, with TRBD1 as a possible D gene (5 bases). Looked up from germline, CDR1 is DFQATT and CDR2 is SNEGSKA (reference sequence). V shed 6 bases and J shed 8 bases, with 13 bases lying between them. This CDR3 contains 11 residues. The CDR3 sequence is CSAGGDGGYTF. In DNA form, the CDR3 reads TGCAGTGCCGGCGGGGACGGGGGCTACACCTTC.

This clone was recorded a few times. The chain couples TRBV10-2 to TRBJ1-5, with D possibly TRBD1 on 5 matching bases. V was trimmed by 8 bases and J by 3 bases, leaving 14 bases between them. The germline CDR1 and CDR2 sequences are WSHSY and SAAADI. CDR3 length equals 14 residues. CDR3 sequence reads: CASSDRNINQPQHF. For the CDR3, the DNA is TGCGCCAGCTCCGACAGAAATATCAATCAGCCCCAGCATTTT.